Below are 31 T cell receptor beta chains sequenced from a single sample in a study of regulatory and conventional T cells in breast cancer. Each CDR3 protein gets one entry after TCRdb re-called the PCR reads with MiXCR. The table has approximately 1,000 distinct CDR3 sequences, around 30% seen once. The sequencing sample was made of conventional T cells from blood. Receptors originate from a female donor with breast cancer.

At least ten counts were recorded for this clonotype. The chain is built from TRBV7-9 and TRBJ2-3; 9 bases map to TRBD2. V gave up 1 base and J gave up 3 bases; unmatched junction bases: 2. Germline V gene lookup returns CDR1 SEHNR and CDR2 FQNEAQ (reference sequence). CDR3 size: 15 residues. CDR3 loop: CASSLVLAGTDTQYF. CDR3 sequence (DNA): TGTGCCAGCAGCTTAGTGCTAGCGGGGACAGATACGCAGTATTTT.

This clonotype is labeled medium-sized. This rearrangement joins TRBV18 to TRBJ1-3; unclear D gene. CDR3 size: 15 residues. The germline CDR1 and CDR2 sequences are KGHSH and LQKENI. V was clipped by 0 bases and J by 5 bases, with 11 bases between them. The CDR3 DNA reads TGTGCCAGCTCACCACCGAATAGCTACCGAAACACCATATATTTT. This encodes CASSPPNSYRNTIYF.

The V and J genes are TRBV11-2 and TRBJ2-3; no firm D call. The CDR3 consists of 13 residues. The V end lost 5 bases, the J end lost 6 bases, and 12 bases lay between the germline ends. Germline V gives CDR1 SGHAT, CDR2 FQNNGV. As DNA, the CDR3 is TGTGCCAGCAGCCCAAACCGTCCGGATACGCAGTATTTT. Protein: CASSPNRPDTQYF.

Regarding this clonotype: Being one base from a much bigger clone, this may be a read error. The chain links TRBV6-5 to TRBJ2-1; TRBD2 aligns across 9 bases. The CDR3 is 12 amino acids. The V gene's germline CDR1 is MNHEY and CDR2 SVGAGI. Unmatched junction bases numbered 4, after V lost 8 bases and J lost 8 bases. This CDR3 reads CASGREGHEQFF. The CDR3 DNA reads as TGTGCCAGCGGGCGGGAGGGCCATGAGCAGTTCTTC.

Concerning this clonotype itself: A clone one base away is much larger, so this may be a read error. This sequence joins TRBV11-1 and TRBJ2-2; possible D gene TRBD2, 5 bases. The CDR3 loop spans 13 amino acids. Germline-derived CDR1 and CDR2 are SGHAT and FQDESV (reference sequence). The CDR3 protein is CASSPLRTGELLF. The CDR3 nucleotides read TGTGCCAGCAGTCCCTTGAGGACCGGGGAGCTGCTTTTT.

By share, this clonotype counts as large. The chain is built from TRBV13 and TRBJ1-6, with 7 positions matching TRBD1. The germline gives CDR1 PRHDT, CDR2 FYEKMQ (reference sequence). The CDR3 is 15 residues long. The V and J ends lost 4 bases and 4 bases, in that order; junction bases with no gene match: 4. CDR3: CASSSQQGYNSPLHF. Here the CDR3 DNA reads TGTGCCAGCAGCTCCCAACAGGGGTATAATTCACCCCTCCACTTT.

The V gene is TRBV19, the J gene TRBJ1-2; D gene unclear. Germline assignment: CDR1 LNHDA and CDR2 SQIVND (reference sequence). The CDR3 runs 15 residues. V lost 6 bases and J 5 bases, leaving 19 bases between the germline ends. Here the CDR3 reads CASRPRTASQYGYTF. CDR3 nucleotide sequence: TGTGCCAGTAGACCCCGGACGGCCTCCCAGTATGGCTACACCTTC. Full variable domain (missing parts from reference TRBV19 and TRBJ1-2): DGGITQSPKYLFRKEGQNVTLSCEQNLNHDAMYWYRQDPGQGLRLIYYSQIVNDFQKGDIAEGYSVSREKKESFPLTVTSAQKNPTAFYLCASRPRTASQYGYTFGSGTRLTVV.

Note on this clonotype: A single base separates this from a much larger clone, so it may be a read error. The chain uses TRBV20-1 and TRBJ2-3; 10 nucleotides match TRBD2. The CDR3 contains 14 residues. Germline loops: CDR1 DFQATT, CDR2 SNEGSKA (reference sequence). V was clipped by 6 bases and J by 4 bases; unmatched bases: 7. This CDR3 is CSARTSGMADTQYF. CDR3 in DNA: TGCAGTGCCCGGACTAGCGGAATGGCAGATACGCAGTATTTT.

This clonotype is labeled as medium-sized. The chain uses TRBV7-2 and TRBJ2-3, with TRBD2 identical over 8 bases. This CDR3 region has 15 residues. CDR1 SGHTA and CDR2 FQGNSA come from the germline V gene. Germline trimming cut 4 bases from V and 1 base from J; bases unmatched to any gene: 4. This chain's CDR3 is CASSSVRGGTDTQYF. As DNA, the CDR3 is TGTGCCAGCAGCTCGGTGCGGGGGGGCACAGATACGCAGTATTTT.

This clonotype occurred a few times. Compared with germline, one end of the junction differs, possibly owing to a read error. The V and J genes are TRBV6-1 and TRBJ1-1; D call uncertain. This CDR3 has 12 residues. Germline V gives CDR1 MNHNS, CDR2 SASEGT. The CDR3 here is CASSRSNTEAFF. The CDR3 DNA reads as TGTGCCAGCAGCCGCTCGAACACCGAAGCTTTCTTT.

This clonotype was counted a few times. The chain recombines TRBV18 with TRBJ2-7; TRBD1 aligns across 8 bases. The CDR3 sequence is 16 residues long. Germline trimming cut 3 bases from V and 0 bases from J; bases unmatched to any gene: 7. Germline V CDR1 and CDR2: KGHSH, LQKENI. The CDR3 spells CASSPNGQGPSYEQYF. The CDR3 DNA is TGTGCCAGCTCACCCAACGGACAGGGACCCTCCTACGAGCAGTACTTC. Based on the CDR3 plus reference TRBV18 and TRBJ2-7, the full variable domain is NAGVMQNPRHLVRRRGQEARLRCSPMKGHSHVYWYRQLPEEGLKFMVYLQKENIIDESGMPKERFSAEFPKEGPSILRIQQVVRGDSAAYFCASSPNGQGPSYEQYFGPGTRLTVT.

Only a few counts were recorded for this clonotype. The rearrangement joins TRBV7-9 to TRBJ2-5; the match to TRBD1 covers 7 bases. Trimming removed 4 bases from V and 4 bases from J; junction bases left unmatched: 9. The CDR3 has 15 amino acids. The germline V gene has CDR1 SEHNR and CDR2 FQNEAQ (reference sequence). The CDR3 region has the DNA TGTGCCAGCAGCTCGACAGGGCGGTTAGGAGAGACCCAGTACTTC. Translated: CASSSTGRLGETQYF.

By proportion, this clonotype is medium-sized. The chain combines TRBV7-3 with TRBJ1-6; D uncertain. Germline CDR1 and CDR2: SGHTA and FQGTGA. With 5 bases removed from V and 7 bases from J, the gap between germline ends came to 3 bases. The CDR3 loop spans 11 amino acids. In DNA, the CDR3 is TGTGCCAGCAGCCCGAATTCACCCCTCCACTTT. This translates into CASSPNSPLHF. Together with reference TRBV7-3 and TRBJ1-6, the CDR3 gives the full variable domain: GAGVSQTPSNKVTEKGKYVELRCDPISGHTALYWYRQSLGQGPEFLIYFQGTGAADDSGLPNDRFFAVRPEGSVSTLKIQRTERGDSAVYLCASSPNSPLHFGNGTRLTVT.

This clonotype counts as large. The V call is TRBV29-1, the J call TRBJ2-4; D is ambiguous. CDR1 SQVTM and CDR2 ANQGSEA come from the germline V gene. This CDR3 contains 16 residues. V lost 2 bases and J 1 base, leaving 15 bases between the germline ends. The CDR3 protein is CSVERDKGLAKNIQYF. The DNA for the CDR3 is TGCAGCGTTGAAAGAGATAAAGGGTTGGCCAAAAACATTCAGTACTTC. Full variable domain (rest looked up from reference TRBV29-1 and TRBJ2-4): SAVISQKPSRDICQRGTSLTIQCQVDSQVTMMFWYRQQPGQSLTLIATANQGSEATYESGFVIDKFPISRPNLTFSTLTVSNMSPEDSSIYLCSVERDKGLAKNIQYFGAGTRLSVL.

This clonotype has ten or more counts. V gene TRBV11-2 combines with J gene TRBJ2-7; 8 nucleotides align to TRBD2. The CDR3 has 14 amino acids. Germline loops: CDR1 SGHAT, CDR2 FQNNGV. Losses at the gene ends were 3 bases for V and 0 bases for J; bases not matched to a gene: 1. The CDR3 loop reads CASSFTSGSYEQYF. DNA of the CDR3: TGTGCCAGCAGCTTCACTAGCGGCTCCTACGAGCAGTACTTC.

With regard to this clonotype: The CDR3 carries no conserved terminal phenylalanine or tryptophan, so it likely arises from a read error. The chain is built from TRBV19 and TRBJ1-5; D may be TRBD1 (5 bases). Trimming took 3 bases from V and 6 from J, leaving 12 bases between them. The CDR3 runs to 14 residues. Per the germline V gene, CDR1 is LNHDA and CDR2 is SQIVND (reference sequence). CDR3 in amino acids: CASSISRDGQPQHL. In nucleotides, the CDR3 is TGTGCCAGTAGTATTTCCAGGGACGGTCAGCCCCAGCATCTT.

By share, this clonotype counts as medium-sized. The chain recombines TRBV7-2 with TRBJ2-3; tentative D call: TRBD2 (7 bases). The V and J ends lost 1 base and 5 bases respectively, with 13 bases between them. Germline V lookup: CDR1 SGHTA, CDR2 FQGNSA. The CDR3 covers 15 residues. The CDR3 sequence is CASSLEGGQLDTQYF. The CDR3, as DNA: TGTGCCAGCAGCTTAGAGGGGGGGCAGTTAGATACGCAGTATTTT.

DNA for the CDR3: TGTGCCAGCAGCTTTCCGGATGCCTACGAGCAGTACTTC. Translation: CASSFPDAYEQYF. The chain joins TRBV5-6 to TRBJ2-7; no reliable D call. Germline V gives CDR1 SGHDT, CDR2 YYEEEE. The V end was cut by 2 bases, the J end by 2 bases, with 8 bases between. The CDR3 runs to 13 residues.

The chain uses TRBV11-2 and TRBJ2-5; D is possibly TRBD1 (6 bases). Germline values: CDR1 SGHAT, CDR2 FQNNGV. The CDR3 totals 15 residues. The V and J ends lost 2 bases and 5 bases respectively, with 15 bases between them. The DNA of the CDR3 is TGTGCCAGCAGCTTAAGTGGGGGACATCGGGAGACCCAGTACTTC. It specifies CASSLSGGHRETQYF. The full variable domain, its missing parts supplied by reference TRBV11-2 and TRBJ2-5, is EAGVAQSPRYKIIEKRQSVAFWCNPISGHATLYWYQQILGQGPKLLIQFQNNGVVDDSQLPKDRFSAERLKGVDSTLKIQPAKLEDSAVYLCASSLSGGHRETQYFGPGTRLLVL.

By share, this clonotype counts as medium-sized. The chain links TRBV4-3 to TRBJ1-1; no reliable D call. The CDR3 sequence is 13 residues long. Per germline, CDR1 LGHNA and CDR2 YSLEER. V lost 2 bases, J lost 1 base, and 5 bases lay in between. The CDR3 here is CASSQRWNTEAFF. The CDR3 DNA reads TGCGCCAGCAGCCAAAGGTGGAACACTGAAGCTTTCTTT.

J is TRBJ1-2 and V is TRBV7-3; 8 nucleotides line up with TRBD1. CDR3 length equals 14 residues. CDR1 SGHTA and CDR2 FQGTGA come from the germline V gene. V trimming: 5 bases; J trimming: 11 bases; junction bases outside the gene matches: 13. The CDR3, as DNA: TGTGCCAGCAGCCGTGCTGTCACAGGGGGGAAATACACCTTC. This codes for CASSRAVTGGKYTF. The entire variable domain, with the rest obtained from reference TRBV7-3 and TRBJ1-2, is as follows: GAGVSQTPSNKVTEKGKYVELRCDPISGHTALYWYRQSLGQGPEFLIYFQGTGAADDSGLPNDRFFAVRPEGSVSTLKIQRTERGDSAVYLCASSRAVTGGKYTFGSGTRLTVV.

This clonotype is labeled as large. The V gene is TRBV6-1, the J gene TRBJ1-5, with D possibly matching TRBD1 (6 bases). V was pared by 6 bases and J by 5 bases, with 17 bases between. CDR1 and CDR2 from the germline V gene are MNHNS and SASEGT. This CDR3 spans 15 amino acids. The CDR3 here is CASRVRTASHQPQHF. The CDR3 DNA reads TGTGCCAGCAGGGTTCGGACAGCGTCGCATCAGCCCCAGCATTTT.

The chain is built from TRBV19 and TRBJ2-7; maybe TRBD2 (6 bases). The V end lost 1 base, the J end lost 7 bases, and 20 bases lay between the germline ends. This CDR3 has 16 residues. Germline values: CDR1 LNHDA, CDR2 SQIVND (reference sequence). The chain's CDR3 is CASSIGGLLSGEEQYF. CDR3 coding DNA: TGTGCCAGTAGTATAGGAGGCCTTCTTTCGGGGGAAGAGCAGTACTTC.

This clonotype is labeled as large. This chain uses TRBV7-8 with TRBJ1-2; 7 nucleotides agree with TRBD1. The V gene end was trimmed by 5 bases and the J gene end by 2 bases; junction bases not matched to a gene: 14. The CDR3 sequence is 17 residues long. Germline V lookup: CDR1 SGHVS, CDR2 FQNEAQ. The CDR3 here is CASSMGGGQVRNYGYTF. CDR3 nucleotide sequence: TGTGCCAGCAGCATGGGGGGAGGACAGGTGCGAAACTATGGCTACACCTTC.

By share, this clonotype counts as large. This chain uses TRBV4-2 with TRBJ1-1; 7 positions match TRBD1. Trimming removed 4 bases from V and 7 bases from J; junction bases left unmatched: 12. The CDR3 extends over 15 amino acids. CDR1 is LGHNA and CDR2 is YNFKEQ in the germline V gene. CDR3 in amino acids: CASSRTTGEFDEAFF. The CDR3 region has the DNA TGTGCCAGCAGCCGCACAACAGGGGAGTTTGATGAAGCTTTCTTT.

This clonotype is termed medium-sized. The rearrangement uses TRBV7-9 and TRBJ2-4; 11 nucleotides line up with TRBD1. Trimming removed 5 bases from V and 15 bases from J; junction bases left unmatched: 9. The CDR3 loop spans 13 amino acids. Germline values: CDR1 SEHNR, CDR2 FQNEAQ (reference sequence). The CDR3 here is CASSPGTGGFTYF. CDR3 nucleotide sequence: TGTGCCAGCAGCCCGGGGACAGGGGGTTTCACGTACTTC.

Comments on this clonotype: Possible read error: a much larger clone is one base away. The CDR3 bases are TGTGCCAGCTTCCGGGGGGCTTCTGAAGCTCTCTTT. Protein sequence: CASFRGASEALF. The chain employs TRBV2 and TRBJ1-1, with D maybe TRBD1 (6 bases). The CDR3 loop spans 12 amino acids. The germline V gene encodes CDR1 SNHLY and CDR2 FYNNEI.

By sample share, this clonotype is medium-sized (0.01 to 0.1%). The rearrangement links TRBV2 to TRBJ1-1; D unclear. The CDR3 covers 12 residues. The germline V and J ends were trimmed by 2 bases and 9 bases, with 10 bases remaining between them. The germline V gene encodes CDR1 SNHLY and CDR2 FYNNEI. The CDR3 sequence: CASSERAAKAFF. The CDR3 nucleotides read TGTGCCAGCAGTGAACGGGCGGCGAAAGCTTTCTTT.

By share, this clonotype ranks as medium-sized. CDR3 DNA sequence: TGCGCCAGCAGCTTGTGGGACTATGGCTACACCTTC. It is translated as CASSLWDYGYTF. The chain employs TRBV5-1 and TRBJ1-2; D call uncertain. CDR1 and CDR2 (germline): SGHRS, YFSETQ. CDR3 length equals 12 residues. The germline V and J ends were trimmed by 1 base and 3 bases, with 4 bases remaining between them.

This clonotype was seen a few times. Since no conserved phenylalanine or tryptophan closes the CDR3, a read error is the likely cause. The V and J genes are TRBV7-9 and TRBJ2-3; possibly TRBD1 for D (7 bases). The CDR3 sequence is 14 residues long. The germline V and J ends were trimmed by 5 bases and 2 bases, with 11 bases remaining between them. Germline V CDR1 and CDR2: SEHNR, FQNEAQ (reference sequence). Here the CDR3 DNA reads TGTGCCAGCAGCCCAGGGGGACTCACAGATACGCAGTATCTT. It specifies CASSPGGLTDTQYL.

This clonotype came up many times. This chain links TRBV6-5 with TRBJ2-3, with D possibly matching TRBD2 (6 bases). Germline lookup yields CDR1 MNHEY and CDR2 SVGAGI. The CDR3 is made up of 14 amino acids. Trimming removed 5 bases from V and 6 bases from J, with 15 bases in between. The CDR3 coding sequence is TGTGCCAGCAGTCCCGGGACTGGTCTCGATACGCAGTATTTT. Protein: CASSPGTGLDTQYF.